One and the same sample provided the 22 T cell receptor beta chains below, sequenced in a study of monozygotic twins with inflammatory bowel disease. TCRdb reprocessed the 5' RACE reads, keeping one entry per CDR3 protein, no DNA. This table lists over 110,000 distinct CDR3 sequences. Source material: blood. The receptor set was obtained from a human donor with ulcerative colitis or Crohn's disease, or a healthy co-twin of an affected twin (not recorded which).

This sequence joins TRBV7-2 and TRBJ1-1; without DNA, the TCRdb call of TRBD1 cannot be checked. CDR3 size: 13 residues. CDR1 is SGHTA and CDR2 is FQGNSA in the germline V gene. CDR3 loop: CASSSNRVSEAFF.

The chain employs TRBV4-3 and TRBJ1-2. This CDR3 is 13 amino acids long. Looked up from germline, CDR1 is LGHNA and CDR2 is YSLEER. The CDR3 sequence is CASSQGEYYGYTF.

The chain employs TRBV5-1 and TRBJ2-7; TCRdb outputs TRBD1, but without DNA this stays unchecked. This CDR3 has 14 amino acids. From germline, CDR1 is SGHRS and CDR2 YFSETQ. The CDR3 loop is CASSPGTGNYEQYF.

The genes are TRBV5-1 and TRBJ2-5; TCRdb calls TRBD1, which cannot be checked without DNA. Germline CDR1 and CDR2: SGHRS and YFSETQ. This CDR3 comprises 15 residues. The CDR3: CASSLGLRGQETQYF.

The V and J genes are TRBV10-3 and TRBJ2-2; the TRBD2 assignment by TCRdb is unverifiable without DNA. CDR1 and CDR2 (germline): ENHRY, SYGVKD. This CDR3 has 13 residues. CDR3 sequence: CAVTRDGTGELFF.

The chain has TRBV5-1 and TRBJ2-5; checking the TCRdb D call of TRBD2 is not possible without DNA. This CDR3 comprises 16 residues. Germline V CDR1 and CDR2: SGHRS, YFSETQ. This CDR3 reads CASSPWGLVVSKTQYF.

This chain joins TRBV7-9 and TRBJ2-7; the TCRdb D gene call, TRBD1, has no DNA to confirm it. The CDR3 has 16 amino acids. Germline V gene sequence: CDR1 SEHNR, CDR2 FQNEAQ (reference sequence). This CDR3 is CASSSISTGRSYEQYF.

The chain is built from TRBV18 and TRBJ2-3. The CDR3 contains 13 residues. In germline, CDR1 is KGHSH, CDR2 LQKENI. CDR3 region: CASSPYSTDTQYF.

This chain links TRBV19 with TRBJ2-3; absent DNA, TCRdb's TRBD1 call cannot be checked. This CDR3 contains 17 residues. Germline-derived CDR1 and CDR2 are LNHDA and SQIVND (reference sequence). The CDR3 sequence: CASSIERGQGATDTQYF.

This chain connects TRBV20-1 to TRBJ1-1. The CDR3 is 15 amino acids. The germline CDR1 and CDR2 sequences are DFQATT and SNEGSKA (reference sequence). The chain's CDR3 is CSATKSYYENTEAFF.

The V call is TRBV27, the J call TRBJ1-6; TCRdb's assignment of TRBD1 cannot be checked, as there is no DNA. The CDR3 length is 15 residues. Germline lookup yields CDR1 MNHEY and CDR2 SMNVEV (reference sequence). This chain's CDR3 is CASSLWVSSGSPLHF.

The chain recombines TRBV4-2 with TRBJ1-4; TCRdb outputs TRBD1, but without DNA this stays unchecked. Germline V lookup: CDR1 LGHNA, CDR2 YNFKEQ. The CDR3 is made up of 15 amino acids. The CDR3 is CASSPQGRMNEKLFF.

V gene TRBV20-1 combines with J gene TRBJ2-7; TCRdb names TRBD1, which stays unverified in the absence of DNA. Germline V gene sequence: CDR1 DFQATT, CDR2 SNEGSKA (reference sequence). There are 14 residues in the CDR3. The CDR3 loop reads CSARDKGQGAEQYF.

The rearrangement links TRBV30 to TRBJ1-1; TCRdb selects TRBD1, and the lack of DNA leaves this call unchecked. The CDR3 totals 14 residues. CDR1 GTSNPN and CDR2 SVGIG come from the germline V gene (reference sequence). CDR3 amino acids: CAWNPDRLNTEAFF.

CDR3 sequence reads: CASSQGHSGNTIYF. The V and J genes are TRBV3-1 and TRBJ1-3. The CDR3 totals 14 residues. Germline lookup yields CDR1 LGHDT and CDR2 YNNKEL (reference sequence).

CDR3 residues: CSARRRKSSYEQYF. The gene calls are TRBV20-1 and TRBJ2-7; TCRdb lists TRBD2, though no DNA is available to test this call. The CDR3 is made up of 14 amino acids. Looked up from germline, CDR1 is DFQATT and CDR2 is SNEGSKA (reference sequence).

This chain joins TRBV5-1 and TRBJ2-3; TCRdb designates TRBD2, a call that cannot be tested without DNA. This CDR3 spans 15 amino acids. Germline-derived CDR1 and CDR2 are SGHRS and YFSETQ. This chain's CDR3 is CASSGGAPSTDTQYF.

This chain links TRBV20-1 with TRBJ1-1; the D call of TRBD1 rests on TCRdb alone, since no DNA is present to check it. The germline V gene has CDR1 DFQATT and CDR2 SNEGSKA (reference sequence). This CDR3 has 15 residues. The CDR3 loop is CSAKGGQWGNTEAFF.

The chain employs TRBV12-3 or TRBV12-4 and TRBJ1-1. The CDR3 runs to 15 residues. This chain's CDR3 is CASSFFVRGNTEAFF.

The genes are TRBV20-1 and TRBJ2-5. This CDR3 is 11 amino acids long. Germline CDR1 DFQATT, CDR2 SNEGSKA (reference sequence). CDR3 loop: CSARWWETQYF.

CDR3 protein: CASSLSPTANSNQPQHF. The chain uses TRBV7-9 and TRBJ1-5; with no DNA, the TCRdb D assignment of TRBD1 cannot be verified. The CDR3 runs 17 residues. Looked up from germline, CDR1 is SEHNR and CDR2 is FQNEAQ (reference sequence). The full variable domain, with the rest looked up from reference TRBV7-9 and TRBJ1-5, is DTGVSQNPRHKITKRGQNVTFRCDPISEHNRLYWYRQTLGQGPEFLTYFQNEAQLEKSRLLSDRFSAERPKGSFSTLEIQRTEQGDSAMYLCASSLSPTANSNQPQHFGDGTRLSIL.

This chain joins TRBV20-1 and TRBJ1-3; as DNA is missing, the TRBD1 call by TCRdb cannot be tested. CDR3 length: 13 residues. The germline CDR1 and CDR2 sequences are DFQATT and SNEGSKA (reference sequence). The CDR3 spells CSAQDRGGDTIYF.